These T cell receptor beta chains were read from a single sample in a study of Ad26.COV2.S vaccination and SARS-CoV-2 variants. Some clones are missing from TCRdb's copy, which holds only in-frame ones; the method was immunoSEQ multiplex PCR. The repertoire has roughly 380,000 clones, roughly 81% of them found once; the top ten carry roughly 3.3%. Material: peripheral blood, obtained in a trial of Ad26.COV2.S vaccine versus placebo. Receptors originate from a person aged 18-65 years who received the Ad26.COV2.S COVID-19 vaccine or a placebo. The CDR3 runs from the conserved cysteine through the conserved F or W. D genes are given only for firm matches. The listing skips clone size in some rows; elsewhere it reads once, few, many or a size class.

.	.	TRBJ1-2	TRBV2	CASSQAVANYGYTF	TGTGCCAGCAGTCAGGCGGTAGCTAACTATGGCTACACCTTC
once	TRBD2	TRBJ2-1	TRBV30	CAWSGGTSAEQFF	TGTGCCTGGAGCGGCGGGACTAGCGCTGAGCAGTTCTTC
once	.	TRBJ2-1	TRBV30	CAWSMGLAFNEQFF	TGTGCCTGGAGTATGGGTCTAGCGTTCAATGAGCAGTTCTTC
.	.	TRBJ2-4	TRBV12-1	CASSFPLREGAKNIQYF	TGTGCCAGCAGCTTCCCCCTACGGGAGGGGGCCAAAAACATTCAGTACTTC
.	TRBD1	TRBJ1-2	TRBV4-1	CASSRDRGLGYTF	TGCGCCAGCAGCAGAGACAGGGGGCTTGGCTACACCTTC
.	TRBD1	TRBJ2-6	TRBV7-2	CASSYLGQGLTGANVLTF	TGTGCCAGCAGCTACCTTGGACAGGGCCTCACTGGGGCCAACGTCCTGACTTTC
.	.	TRBJ1-2	TRBV14	CASSQDGSIYGYTF	TGTGCCAGCAGCCAAGACGGCTCGATCTATGGCTACACCTTC
few	.	TRBJ1-6	TRBV14	CASSQNHSPLHF	TGTGCCAGCAGCCAGAACCATTCACCCCTCCACTTT
once	.	TRBJ2-1	TRBV7-2	CASSLDYPAREQFF	TGTGCCAGCAGCTTAGACTATCCCGCCCGTGAGCAGTTCTTC
.	.	TRBJ1-1	TRBV3-1/TRBV3-2	CASTAAGHMNTEAFF	TGTGCCAGCACTGCCGCGGGACACATGAACACTGAAGCTTTCTTT
.	.	TRBJ2-7	TRBV5-1	CASSVGGRDYEQYF	TGCGCCAGCAGCGTCGGGGGGCGCGACTACGAGCAGTACTTC
.	.	TRBJ2-3	TRBV5-4	CASSKTDTQYF	TGTGCCAGCAGCAAGACAGATACGCAGTATTTT
.	.	TRBJ2-4	TRBV6-6	CASSYRAPAKNIQYF	TGTGCCAGCAGTTACAGGGCCCCAGCCAAAAACATTCAGTACTTC
.	.	TRBJ1-5	TRBV6-5	CASSYPLSGDQPQHF	TGTGCCAGCAGTTACCCTTTATCAGGGGACCAGCCCCAGCATTTT
.	.	TRBJ2-7	TRBV28	CASSLPYTPVSYEQYF	TGTGCCAGCAGTCTCCCCTACACCCCTGTCTCCTACGAGCAGTACTTC
.	.	TRBJ1-4	TRBV7-9	CAWGGGSEEKLFF	TGTGCCTGGGGAGGGGGTTCGGAAGAAAAACTGTTTTTT
once	TRBD2	TRBJ2-1	TRBV30	CACQGTSVDNEQFF	TGTGCCTGCCAAGGGACTAGCGTCGACAATGAGCAGTTCTTC
.	.	TRBJ2-5	TRBV5-6	CASRRLVLTTKETQYF	TGTGCCAGCAGACGACTAGTACTCACAACAAAGGAGACCCAGTACTTC
.	.	TRBJ2-1	TRBV5-1	CASSLGERAQNEQFF	TGCGCCAGCAGCTTGGGGGAAAGGGCGCAGAATGAGCAGTTCTTC
.	.	TRBJ1-2	TRBV5-1	CASSSDTNYGYTF	TGCGCCAGCAGCTCTGACACTAACTATGGCTACACCTTC
.	TRBD1	TRBJ1-1	TRBV4-1	CASSQETGQVFTVSTEAFF	TGCGCCAGCAGCCAAGAAACGGGACAGGTCTTTACGGTCAGCACTGAAGCTTTCTTT
.	TRBD2	TRBJ2-1	TRBV9	CASSTSGTSGGNEQFF	TGTGCCAGCAGCACATCCGGGACTAGCGGGGGAAATGAGCAGTTCTTC
.	.	TRBJ2-4	TRBV19	CASSIWFAGKNIQYF	TGTGCCAGTAGTATCTGGTTCGCGGGGAAAAACATTCAGTACTTC
.	.	TRBJ2-7	TRBV7-2	CASSPDGGPYEQYF	TGTGCCAGCAGCCCAGACGGGGGACCCTACGAGCAGTACTTC
few	.	TRBJ1-1	TRBV5-1	CASSLGSGARLSFF	TGCGCCAGCAGCCTGGGAAGTGGGGCCAGATTAAGTTTCTTT
.	.	TRBJ1-2	TRBV28	CASTARVNYGYTF	TGTGCCAGCACGGCTCGAGTTAACTATGGCTACACCTTC
once	.	TRBJ2-5	TRBV6-5	CASSQQRTETQYF	TGTGCCAGCAGCCAGCAGCGGACAGAGACCCAGTACTTC
.	.	TRBJ1-6	TRBV3-1/TRBV3-2	CASSQVLLDSPLHF	TGTGCCAGCAGCCAAGTGCTCTTGGATTCACCCCTCCACTTT
.	.	TRBJ2-7	TRBV6-2/TRBV6-3	CASSYSPGSYEQYF	TGTGCCAGCAGTTACTCTCCCGGTAGCTACGAGCAGTACTTC
.	.	TRBJ1-3	TRBV5-1	CASSLGSGNTIYF	TGCGCCAGCAGCCTGGGAAGCGGAAACACCATATATTTT
.	.	TRBJ2-1	TRBV5-6	CASSLWAGGYNEQFF	TGTGCCAGCAGCTTGTGGGCAGGGGGGTACAATGAGCAGTTCTTC
once	.	TRBJ1-1	TRBV30	CAWSRNTEAFF	TGTGCCTGGAGTCGTAACACTGAAGCTTTCTTT
.	TRBD1	TRBJ2-2	TRBV7-6	CASSLANRGLGGELFF	TGTGCCAGCAGCTTAGCGAATAGGGGGCTTGGCGGGGAGCTGTTTTTT
.	.	TRBJ1-2	TRBV5-4	CASSSVGVDYGYTF	TGTGCCAGCAGCAGCGTAGGGGTGGACTATGGCTACACCTTC
few	.	TRBJ1-6	TRBV11-3	CASSSDRDDNSPLHF	TGTGCCAGCAGCTCCGACCGGGACGACAATTCACCCCTCCACTTT
.	TRBD2	TRBJ2-4	TRBV27	CASSLIWVPGRVKNIQYF	TGTGCCAGCAGTTTAATTTGGGTCCCAGGGAGGGTCAAAAACATTCAGTACTTC
.	TRBD1	TRBJ2-6	TRBV4-3	CASSQDGTGGAGANVLTF	TGCGCCAGCAGCCAAGATGGGACAGGGGGCGCTGGGGCCAACGTCCTGACTTTC
.	.	TRBJ2-3	TRBV29-1	CSVVSQGTSTDTQYF	TGCAGCGTTGTATCACAGGGGACTAGCACAGATACGCAGTATTTT